One sample yielded the 7 T cell receptor beta chains listed below, sequenced in a study of T cell therapy after organ transplantation (dated 2019 in TCRdb). Library method: the immunoSEQ multiplex PCR assay. The immuneACCESS repertoire file appears here via TCRdb, limited to in-frame rearrangements. These files lack a portion of the clones; in checked studies, under half of the deficit traces to unresolved V genes, and the cause of the others is not known. The sample table shows 1,100 or so clones, and about 70% are seen once. Of the sample, less than 40% falls within the top ten clones. Reading the label with the study, this specimen's time point is: before start of T cell therapy. Their antigens remain unidentified. Sequenced material: CD8+ T cells from blood, taken before autologous CMV-specific T cell therapy. These receptors were taken from a human patient who had received a solid organ transplant and had CMV disease.

The V gene is TRBV19, the J gene TRBJ1-5; D gene unclear. V was shortened by 8 bases and J by 0 bases, with 8 bases between the two germline ends. The CDR3 sequence is 13 residues long. Per the germline V gene, CDR1 is LNHDA and CDR2 is SQIVND (reference sequence). Here the CDR3 reads CASYKGSNQPQHF. The DNA for the CDR3 is TGTGCCAGTTATAAGGGTAGCAATCAGCCCCAGCATTTT.

The genes are TRBV15 and TRBJ2-7, with D unresolved. V was pared by 3 bases and J by 3 bases, with 9 bases between. Germline V lookup: CDR1 LNHNV, CDR2 YYDKDF (reference sequence). CDR3 length: 13 residues. The CDR3 region has the DNA TGTGCCACCAGCAGTGGGTCTTACTACGAGCAGTACTTC. Its translation is CATSSGSYYEQYF.

The chain employs TRBV7-9 and TRBJ2-1, with 8 bases identical to TRBD2. CDR1 is SEHNR and CDR2 is FQNEAQ in the germline V gene (reference sequence). Losses at the gene ends were 0 bases for V and 2 bases for J; bases not matched to a gene: 9. The CDR3 is 18 residues long. DNA of the CDR3: TGTGCCAGCAGCTTAGCGCAAGCGGGAGAGGGTCCCTACAATGAGCAGTTCTTC. It yields the protein CASSLAQAGEGPYNEQFF.

This clone is judged large. This chain uses TRBV6-5 with TRBJ2-7; TRBD1 matches 11 bases. The V gene's germline CDR1 is MNHEY and CDR2 SVGAGI. This CDR3 contains 14 residues. The ends lost 7 bases at V and 4 bases at J; junction bases unmatched: 6. CDR3 coding DNA: TGTGCCAGCACCACGGGGACAGGGGGATACGAGCAGTACTTC. As protein: CASTTGTGGYEQYF.

The chain employs TRBV28 and TRBJ1-1, with 8 bases that match TRBD1. J gave up 4 bases and V 5 bases, and 6 bases lay outside the gene matches. Germline CDR1 is MDHEN and CDR2 is SYDVKM. The CDR3 has 14 residues. In DNA form, the CDR3 reads TGTGCCAGCAGTAGGACAGGGATGGGCACTGAAGCTTTCTTT. Protein sequence: CASSRTGMGTEAFF.

The V and J genes are TRBV7-2 and TRBJ2-7; D gene unclear. Trimming pared 3 bases from V and 0 bases from J, leaving 15 bases between. The CDR3 consists of 16 residues. CDR1 and CDR2 from the germline V gene are SGHTA and FQGNSA. CDR3 amino acids: CASSLLQLGSSYEQYF. CDR3 nucleotides: TGTGCCAGCAGCTTGTTACAATTAGGTAGCTCCTACGAGCAGTACTTC.

Only a few counts were recorded for this clone. This chain links TRBV6-5 with TRBJ2-7; D call uncertain. Trimming took off 5 bases at V and 2 bases at J, with 10 bases between the two ends. The CDR3 consists of 13 residues. CDR1 and CDR2 (germline): MNHEY, SVGAGI. CDR3 sequence (DNA): TGTGCCAGCAGTGAACCGGCAGCCTACGAGCAGTACTTC. The encoded protein is CASSEPAAYEQYF.